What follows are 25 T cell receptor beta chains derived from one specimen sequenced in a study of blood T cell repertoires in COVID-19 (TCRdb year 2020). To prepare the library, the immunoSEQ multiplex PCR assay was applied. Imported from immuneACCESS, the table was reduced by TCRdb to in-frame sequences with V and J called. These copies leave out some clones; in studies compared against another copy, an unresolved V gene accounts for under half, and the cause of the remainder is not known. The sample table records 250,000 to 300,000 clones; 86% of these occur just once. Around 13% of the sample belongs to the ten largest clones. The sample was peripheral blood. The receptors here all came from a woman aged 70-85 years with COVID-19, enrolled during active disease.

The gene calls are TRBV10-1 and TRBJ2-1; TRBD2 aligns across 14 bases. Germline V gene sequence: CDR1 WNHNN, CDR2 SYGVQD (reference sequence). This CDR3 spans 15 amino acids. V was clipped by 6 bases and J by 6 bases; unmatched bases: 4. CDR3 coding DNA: TGCGCCAGCAGCCGACTAGCGGGGGGGATCAATGAGCAGTTCTTC. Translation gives CASSRLAGGINEQFF.

The CDR3 nucleotides are TGTGCCAGCAGCACCAGACAAGCCGGGGAGCTGTTTTTT. It codes for CASSTRQAGELFF. The rearrangement joins TRBV21-1 to TRBJ2-2; the DNA was not compared with TRBD1, the D call given in the table. TRBV21-1 is a listed pseudogene. The CDR3 spans 13 residues.

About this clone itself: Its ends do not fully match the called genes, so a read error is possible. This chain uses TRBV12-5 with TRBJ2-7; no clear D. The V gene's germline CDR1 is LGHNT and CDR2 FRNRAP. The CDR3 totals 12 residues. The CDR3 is CASGLNSYPPTF. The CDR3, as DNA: TGTGCTAGTGGTTTGAACAGTTATCCCCCTACTTTC.

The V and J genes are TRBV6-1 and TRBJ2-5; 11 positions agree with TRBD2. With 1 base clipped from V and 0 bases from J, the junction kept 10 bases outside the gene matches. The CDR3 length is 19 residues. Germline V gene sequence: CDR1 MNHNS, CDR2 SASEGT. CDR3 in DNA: TGTGCCAGCAGTGAAGTAGGCCTAGCGGGGGGACCGTACCAAGAGACCCAGTACTTC. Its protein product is CASSEVGLAGGPYQETQYF.

The CDR3 protein is CASSPGQGRGYGYTF. For the CDR3, the DNA is TGTGCCAGCAGTCCGGGACAGGGACGGGGCTATGGCTACACCTTC. The rearrangement links TRBV7-9 to TRBJ1-2; 9 bases line up with TRBD1. The trim removed 6 bases at V and 4 bases at J, leaving 9 bases unmatched. CDR1 and CDR2 from the germline V gene are SEHNR and FQNEAQ (reference sequence). The CDR3 runs to 15 residues. The whole variable domain, remainder taken from reference TRBV7-9 and TRBJ1-2, is DTGVSQNPRHKITKRGQNVTFRCDPISEHNRLYWYRQTLGQGPEFLTYFQNEAQLEKSRLLSDRFSAERPKGSFSTLEIQRTEQGDSAMYLCASSPGQGRGYGYTFGSGTRLTVV.

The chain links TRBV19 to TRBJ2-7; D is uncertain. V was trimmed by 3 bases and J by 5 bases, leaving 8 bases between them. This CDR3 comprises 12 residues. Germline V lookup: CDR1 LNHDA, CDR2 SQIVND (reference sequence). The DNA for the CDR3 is TGTGCCAGTAGTATGGCACAGAACGAGCAGTACTTC. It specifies CASSMAQNEQYF. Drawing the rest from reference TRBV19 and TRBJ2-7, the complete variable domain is DGGITQSPKYLFRKEGQNVTLSCEQNLNHDAMYWYRQDPGQGLRLIYYSQIVNDFQKGDIAEGYSVSREKKESFPLTVTSAQKNPTAFYLCASSMAQNEQYFGPGTRLTVT.

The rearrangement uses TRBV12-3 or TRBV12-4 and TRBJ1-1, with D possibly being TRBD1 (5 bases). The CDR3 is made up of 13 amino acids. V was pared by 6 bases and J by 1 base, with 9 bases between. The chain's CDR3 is CASSHDRNTEAFF. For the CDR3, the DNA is TGTGCCAGCAGCCATGACAGGAACACTGAAGCTTTCTTT.

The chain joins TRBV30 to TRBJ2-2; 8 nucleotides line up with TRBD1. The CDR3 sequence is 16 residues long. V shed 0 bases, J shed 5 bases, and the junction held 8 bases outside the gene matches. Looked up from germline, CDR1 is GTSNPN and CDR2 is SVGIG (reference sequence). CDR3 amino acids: CAWSVFRTGWTGELFF. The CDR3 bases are TGTGCCTGGAGTGTCTTTCGGACAGGGTGGACCGGGGAGCTGTTTTTT. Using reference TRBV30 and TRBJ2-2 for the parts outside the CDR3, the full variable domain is SQTIHQWPATLVQPVGSPLSLECTVEGTSNPNLYWYRQAAGRGLQLLFYSVGIGQISSEVPQNLSASRPQDRQFILSSKKLLLSDSGFYLCAWSVFRTGWTGELFFGEGSRLTVL.

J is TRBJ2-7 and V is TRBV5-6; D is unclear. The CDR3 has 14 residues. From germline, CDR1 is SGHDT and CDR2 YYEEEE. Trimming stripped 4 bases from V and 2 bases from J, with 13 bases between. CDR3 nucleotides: TGTGCCAGCAGCCCAATTTCTAGGCCCTACGAGCAGTACTTC. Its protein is CASSPISRPYEQYF. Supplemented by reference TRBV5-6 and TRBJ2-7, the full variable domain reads DAGVTQSPTHLIKTRGQQVTLRCSPKSGHDTVSWYQQALGQGPQFIFQYYEEEERQRGNFPDRFSGHQFPNYSSELNVNALLLGDSALYLCASSPISRPYEQYFGPGTRLTVT.

CDR3 DNA: TGTGCCAGCAGCTTTACAGGGGCCAACTACGAGCAGTACTTC. Its translation: CASSFTGANYEQYF. V and J are TRBV7-9 and TRBJ2-7, with TRBD1 matching over 7 bases. CDR3 size: 14 residues. The junction had 5 bases not matched to a gene; V was cut back by 3 bases and J by 3 bases. The germline gives CDR1 SEHNR, CDR2 FQNEAQ (reference sequence).

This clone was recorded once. The CDR3 loop is CAITPDRVAEAFF. The CDR3 DNA reads TGTGCCATCACCCCGGACAGGGTCGCTGAAGCTTTCTTT. V is TRBV10-3 and J is TRBJ1-1, with 8 nucleotides matching TRBD1. Germline V CDR1 and CDR2: ENHRY, SYGVKD. The CDR3 is 13 residues long. With V trimmed by 7 bases and J by 6 bases, 7 bases remained unmatched.

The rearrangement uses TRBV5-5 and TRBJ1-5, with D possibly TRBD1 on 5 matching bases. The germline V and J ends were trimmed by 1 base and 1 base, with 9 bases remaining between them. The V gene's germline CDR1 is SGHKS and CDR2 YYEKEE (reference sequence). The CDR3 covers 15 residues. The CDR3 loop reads CASSLRWGSNQPQHF. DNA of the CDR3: TGTGCCAGCAGCTTGAGGTGGGGCAGCAATCAGCCCCAGCATTTT.

DNA of the CDR3: TGCGCCAGCGGCCCACCTAGCGGGGTCCGGGAGACCCAGTACTTC. Amino acid sequence: CASGPPSGVRETQYF. V gene TRBV5-1 combines with J gene TRBJ2-5, with TRBD2 matching over 9 bases. After removal of 7 bases from V and 5 bases from J, the junction contained 12 bases not matched to a gene. Germline lookup yields CDR1 SGHRS and CDR2 YFSETQ. This CDR3 region has 15 residues.

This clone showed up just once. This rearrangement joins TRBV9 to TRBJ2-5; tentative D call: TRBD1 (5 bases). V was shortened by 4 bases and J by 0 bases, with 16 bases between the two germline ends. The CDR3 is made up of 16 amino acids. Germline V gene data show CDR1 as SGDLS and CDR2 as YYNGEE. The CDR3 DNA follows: TGTGCCAGCAGCCCTTTGGGGCATGGATACCAAGAGACCCAGTACTTC. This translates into CASSPLGHGYQETQYF. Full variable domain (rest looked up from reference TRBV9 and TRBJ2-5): DSGVTQTPKHLITATGQRVTLRCSPRSGDLSVYWYQQSLDQGLQFLIQYYNGEERAKGNILERFSAQQFPDLHSELNLSSLELGDSALYFCASSPLGHGYQETQYFGPGTRLLVL.

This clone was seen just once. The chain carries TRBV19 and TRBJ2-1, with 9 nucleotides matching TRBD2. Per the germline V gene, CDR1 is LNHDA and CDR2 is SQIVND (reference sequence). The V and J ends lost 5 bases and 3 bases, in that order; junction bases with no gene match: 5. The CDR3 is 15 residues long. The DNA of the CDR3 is TGTGCCAGTAGTTCTCGACTAGCGGTCTACAATGAGCAGTTCTTC. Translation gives CASSSRLAVYNEQFF.

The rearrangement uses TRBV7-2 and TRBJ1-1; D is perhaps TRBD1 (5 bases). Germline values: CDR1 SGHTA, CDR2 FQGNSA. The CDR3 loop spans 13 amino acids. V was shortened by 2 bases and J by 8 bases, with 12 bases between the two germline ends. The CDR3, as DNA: TGTGCCAGCAGCTTACGGACAACGTGGGAAGCTTTCTTT. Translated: CASSLRTTWEAFF.

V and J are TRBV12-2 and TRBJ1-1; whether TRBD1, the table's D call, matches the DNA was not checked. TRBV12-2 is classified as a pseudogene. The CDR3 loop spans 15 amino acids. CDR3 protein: CASRSLQGNNTEAFF. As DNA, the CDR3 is TGTGCAAGTCGCTCTCTACAGGGAAATAACACTGAAGCTTTCTTT.

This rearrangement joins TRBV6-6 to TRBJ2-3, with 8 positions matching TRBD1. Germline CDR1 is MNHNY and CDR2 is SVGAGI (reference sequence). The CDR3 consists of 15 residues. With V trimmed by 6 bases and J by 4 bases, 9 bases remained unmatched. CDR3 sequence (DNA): TGTGCCAGCAGCTCACAAACACAGGGGGCAGATACGCAGTATTTT. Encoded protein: CASSSQTQGADTQYF.

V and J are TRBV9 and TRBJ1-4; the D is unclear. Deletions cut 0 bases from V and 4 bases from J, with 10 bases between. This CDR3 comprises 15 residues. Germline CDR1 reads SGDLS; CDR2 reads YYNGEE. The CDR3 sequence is CASSVGNSFNEKLFF. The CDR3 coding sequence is TGTGCCAGCAGCGTAGGAAACAGTTTTAATGAAAAACTGTTTTTT.

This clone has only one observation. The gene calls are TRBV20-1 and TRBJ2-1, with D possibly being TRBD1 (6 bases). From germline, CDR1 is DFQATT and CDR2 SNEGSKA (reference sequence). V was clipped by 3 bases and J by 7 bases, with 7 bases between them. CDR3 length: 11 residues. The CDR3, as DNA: TGCAGTGCTAGGAGGGGGAATGAGCAGTTCTTC. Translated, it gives CSARRGNEQFF.

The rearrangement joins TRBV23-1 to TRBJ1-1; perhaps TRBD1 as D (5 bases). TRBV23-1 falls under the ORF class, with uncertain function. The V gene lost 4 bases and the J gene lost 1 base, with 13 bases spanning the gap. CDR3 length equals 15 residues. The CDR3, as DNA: TGCGCCAGCAGTCTCTCGAGGACAAAGAACACTGAAGCTTTCTTT. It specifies CASSLSRTKNTEAFF.

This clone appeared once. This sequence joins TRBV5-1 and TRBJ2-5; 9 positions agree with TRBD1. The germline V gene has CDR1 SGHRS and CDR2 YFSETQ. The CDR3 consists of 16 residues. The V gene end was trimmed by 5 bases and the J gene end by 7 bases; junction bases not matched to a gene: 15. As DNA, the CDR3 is TGCGCCAGCAGGGATCCCGGGACAGGGAAGGTTGGGACCCAGTACTTC. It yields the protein CASRDPGTGKVGTQYF.

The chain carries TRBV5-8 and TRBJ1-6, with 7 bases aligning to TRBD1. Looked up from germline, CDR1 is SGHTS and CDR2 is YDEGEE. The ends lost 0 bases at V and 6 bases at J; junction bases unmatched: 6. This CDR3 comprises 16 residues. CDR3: CASSLEGAPGNSPLHF. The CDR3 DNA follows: TGTGCCAGCAGCTTGGAGGGGGCGCCCGGTAATTCACCCCTCCACTTT.

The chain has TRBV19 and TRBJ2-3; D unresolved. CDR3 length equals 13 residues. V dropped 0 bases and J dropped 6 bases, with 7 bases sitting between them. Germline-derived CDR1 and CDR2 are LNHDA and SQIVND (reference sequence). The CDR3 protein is CASSIDIQDTQYF. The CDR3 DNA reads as TGTGCCAGTAGTATAGATATCCAGGATACGCAGTATTTT.

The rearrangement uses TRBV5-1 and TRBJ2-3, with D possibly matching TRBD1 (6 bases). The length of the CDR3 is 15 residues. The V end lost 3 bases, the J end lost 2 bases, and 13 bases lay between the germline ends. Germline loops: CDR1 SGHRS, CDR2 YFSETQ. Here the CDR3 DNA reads TGCGCCAGCAGCTCGCAGGGGCCCCTCACAGATACGCAGTATTTT. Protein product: CASSSQGPLTDTQYF.